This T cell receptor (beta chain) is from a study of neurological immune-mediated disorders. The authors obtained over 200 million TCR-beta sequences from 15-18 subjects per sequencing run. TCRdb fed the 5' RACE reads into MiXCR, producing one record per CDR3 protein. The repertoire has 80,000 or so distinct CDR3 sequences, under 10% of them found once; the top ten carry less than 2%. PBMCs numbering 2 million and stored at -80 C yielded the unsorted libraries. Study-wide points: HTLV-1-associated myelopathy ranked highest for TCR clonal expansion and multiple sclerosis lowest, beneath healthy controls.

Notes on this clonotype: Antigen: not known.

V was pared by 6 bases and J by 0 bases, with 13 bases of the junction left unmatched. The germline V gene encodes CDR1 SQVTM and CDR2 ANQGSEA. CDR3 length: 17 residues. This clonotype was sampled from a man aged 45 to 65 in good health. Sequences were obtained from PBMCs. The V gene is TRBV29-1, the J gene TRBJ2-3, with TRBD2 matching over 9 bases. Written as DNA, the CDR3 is TGCAGCGTCCTGGAAGCGGGGGGTCACCCTAGCACAGATACGCAGTATTTT. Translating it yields CSVLEAGGHPSTDTQYF.